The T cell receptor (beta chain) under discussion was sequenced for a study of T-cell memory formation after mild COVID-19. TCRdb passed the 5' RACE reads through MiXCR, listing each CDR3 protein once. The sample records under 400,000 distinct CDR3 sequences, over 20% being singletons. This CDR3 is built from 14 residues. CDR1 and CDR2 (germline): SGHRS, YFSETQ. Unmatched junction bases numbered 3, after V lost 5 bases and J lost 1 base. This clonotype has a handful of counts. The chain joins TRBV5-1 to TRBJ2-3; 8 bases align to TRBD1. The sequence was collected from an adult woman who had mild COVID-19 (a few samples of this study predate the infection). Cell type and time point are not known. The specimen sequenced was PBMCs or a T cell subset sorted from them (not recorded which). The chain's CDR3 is CASRSTGGTDTQYF. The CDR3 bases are TGCGCCAGCAGGTCGACAGGGGGCACAGATACGCAGTATTTT.